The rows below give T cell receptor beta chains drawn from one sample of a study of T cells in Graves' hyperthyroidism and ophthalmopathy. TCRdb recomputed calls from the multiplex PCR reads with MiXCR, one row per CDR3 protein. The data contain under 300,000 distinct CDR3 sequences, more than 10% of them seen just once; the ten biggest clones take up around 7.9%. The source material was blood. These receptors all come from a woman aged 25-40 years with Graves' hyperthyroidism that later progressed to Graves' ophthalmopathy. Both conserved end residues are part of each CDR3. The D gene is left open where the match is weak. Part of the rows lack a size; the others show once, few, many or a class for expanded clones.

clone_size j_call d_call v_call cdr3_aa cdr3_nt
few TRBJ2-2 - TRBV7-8 CASSLEVGLTGELFF TGTGCCAGCAGCTTAGAAGTCGGCCTAACCGGGGAGCTGTTTTTT
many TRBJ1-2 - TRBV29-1 CSVEDGYGYTF TGCAGCGTTGAAGACGGCTATGGCTACACCTTC
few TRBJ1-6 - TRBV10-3 CATGEVTGYNSPLHF TGTGCCACGGGCGAGGTGACAGGTTATAATTCACCCCTCCACTTT
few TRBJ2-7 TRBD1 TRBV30 CAWGAGGYEQYF TGTGCCTGGGGGGCAGGGGGCTACGAGCAGTACTTC
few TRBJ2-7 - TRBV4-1 CASSPIVNSYEQYF TGCGCCAGCAGCCCGATCGTAAACTCCTACGAGCAGTACTTC
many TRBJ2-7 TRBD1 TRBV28 CASTPGQKSWYEQYF TGTGCCAGCACCCCGGGACAGAAAAGCTGGTACGAGCAGTACTTC
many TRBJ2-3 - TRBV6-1 CASSDRTVTDTQYF TGTGCCAGCAGTGACCGGACAGTCACAGATACGCAGTATTTT
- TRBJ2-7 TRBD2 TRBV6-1 CASSPAGGGYEQYF TGTGCCAGCAGTCCAGCGGGAGGGGGGTACGAGCAGTACTTC
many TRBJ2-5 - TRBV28 CASSSGTTEETQYF TGTGCCAGCAGTTCCGGGACCACTGAAGAGACCCAGTACTTC
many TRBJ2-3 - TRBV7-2 CASSFSYGDTQYF TGTGCCAGCAGCTTCTCGTATGGAGATACGCAGTATTTT
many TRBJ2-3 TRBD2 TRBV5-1 CASSTALGGAGVSDTQYF TGCGCCAGCAGCACCGCCCTCGGGGGAGCGGGAGTGAGTGATACGCAGTATTTT
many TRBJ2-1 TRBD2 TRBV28 CASSLGTSGYLYNEQFF TGTGCCAGCAGTTTAGGGACTAGCGGATATTTGTACAATGAGCAGTTCTTC
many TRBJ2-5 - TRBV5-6 CASSLEGVRQRETQYF TGTGCCAGCAGCTTGGAGGGCGTGCGTCAGCGAGAGACCCAGTACTTC
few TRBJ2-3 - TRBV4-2 CASSPPADTQYF TGTGCCAGCAGCCCACCAGCGGATACGCAGTATTTT
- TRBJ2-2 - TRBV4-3 CASSQATATGELFF TGCGCCAGCAGCCAGGCCACCGCAACCGGGGAGCTGTTTTTT